Listed below are T cell receptor beta chains from one sample, sequenced in a study of blood T cell repertoires in COVID-19. Clones were read by immunoSEQ multiplex PCR, and TCRdb kept only the in-frame ones, dropping some. Among a few hundred thousand clones listed, around 89% were seen once. The source material was peripheral blood. Receptors originate from a man between 35 and 55 years old with acute or convalescent COVID-19. The CDR3 runs from the conserved cysteine through the conserved F or W. A D gene is named only where the DNA matches it firmly. The size of a clone is reported for some rows only, either as once, few or many, or as a class for expanded clones.

TRBJ1-6	TRBV7-6	TRBD1	.	TGTGCCAGCAGCTCGGGACAGGGTAACTCACCCCTCCACTTT	CASSSGQGNSPLHF
TRBJ1-4	TRBV27	.	.	TGTGCCAGCAGTTTATTCGGACAGAAAGCAACTAATGAAAAACTGTTTTTT	CASSLFGQKATNEKLFF
TRBJ1-3	TRBV9	.	.	TGTGCCAGCAGCGTAGACCCCCCGGGCCGCGGGGGAAACACCATATATTTT	CASSVDPPGRGGNTIYF
TRBJ2-7	TRBV19	.	.	TGTGCCAGTAGTATAGGTCTGGGACAAACCTACGAGCAGTACTTC	CASSIGLGQTYEQYF
TRBJ1-5	TRBV12-3/TRBV12-4	TRBD1	.	TGTGCCAGCAGAGGACAGGGGAATCAGCCCCAGCATTTT	CASRGQGNQPQHF
TRBJ1-2	TRBV27	TRBD1	once	TGTGCCAGCACAGGGGGCGTCGGCTATGGCTACACCTTC	CASTGGVGYGYTF
TRBJ2-3	TRBV27	.	.	TGTGCCAGCAGTTTAGCGGGCATCACAGATACGCAGTATTTT	CASSLAGITDTQYF
TRBJ2-3	TRBV2	.	once	TGTGCCAGCAGTATAAAGGGAGTGGCTAGGCGCACAGATACGCAGTATTTT	CASSIKGVARRTDTQYF
TRBJ1-5	TRBV18	TRBD1	.	TGTGCCAGCTCATCCGGACAGGGACAGCCCCAGCATTTT	CASSSGQGQPQHF
TRBJ1-3	TRBV10-3	.	.	TGTGCCATCAGTGCCGGAGCTGGAAACACCATATATTTT	CAISAGAGNTIYF
TRBJ2-7	TRBV4-2	TRBD1	once	TGTGCCAGCAGCCGCTGGACAGGGGAAATTATCTACGAGCAGTACTTC	CASSRWTGEIIYEQYF
TRBJ2-1	TRBV15	.	.	TGTGCCACCAGCAGAGATGCACAAGACAATGAGCAGTTCTTC	CATSRDAQDNEQFF
TRBJ1-2	TRBV19	TRBD1	.	TGTGCCAGTAGTCGCCGAAGAACAGGGGGCCTATTCGGTAACTATGGCTACACCTTC	CASSRRRTGGLFGNYGYTF
TRBJ1-1	TRBV3-1/TRBV3-2	.	.	TGTGCCAGCAGCCAGGTCTTGCAGGTGAACACTGAAGCTTTCTTT	CASSQVLQVNTEAFF
TRBJ1-1	TRBV27	.	.	TGTGCCAGCAGTAGCTGGACTGAAGCTTTCTTT	CASSSWTEAFF
TRBJ2-3	TRBV7-2	.	.	TGTGCCAGCAGCTTAGGGGTCAGGGAACACACAGATACGCAGTATTTT	CASSLGVREHTDTQYF
TRBJ2-5	TRBV6-2/TRBV6-3	.	once	TGTGCCAGCAGTTACGAGGAGACCCAGTACTTC	CASSYEETQYF
TRBJ2-2	TRBV2	.	.	TGTGCCAGCAGTTGGGACACTGACACCGGGGAGCTGTTTTTT	CASSWDTDTGELFF
TRBJ1-5	TRBV28	.	.	TGTGCCAGCAGTTTAGAGGGGGGGCGCTATAGCAATCAGCCCCAGCATTTT	CASSLEGGRYSNQPQHF
TRBJ1-2	TRBV5-6	.	.	TGTGCCAGCAGCCCGATGGGACACCTTGGCTACACCTTC	CASSPMGHLGYTF
TRBJ1-4	TRBV27	TRBD1	.	TGTGCCAGCAGCATGACAGGGTGGCAGGAAAAACTGTTTTTT	CASSMTGWQEKLFF
TRBJ1-3	TRBV4-2	.	.	TGTGCCAGCAGCCAACGTACAGGGCCTGGAAACACCATATATTTT	CASSQRTGPGNTIYF
TRBJ2-7	TRBV11-2	.	once	TGTGCCAGCAGCTTATACCCGAACCGGACATTCCACGAGCAGTACTTC	CASSLYPNRTFHEQYF
TRBJ1-6	TRBV18	TRBD1	.	TGTGCCAGCTCACCCGGACAGGGGAGGAATTCACCCCTCCACTTT	CASSPGQGRNSPLHF
TRBJ2-3	TRBV13	TRBD2	.	TGTGCCAGCAGCTCCCTCGATAGCGGGGGGACCACAGATACGCAGTATTTT	CASSSLDSGGTTDTQYF